This TCR beta chain was captured by sequencing in a study of T cells after yellow fever vaccination (dated by TCRdb to the late 2010s). Notes on the research overall: The SMART-Seq v4 Ultra Low Input RNA kit was used to prepare libraries from fractions with low cell numbers. Blood was collected at multiple timepoints before and after primary and secondary immunization, and bulk PBMC replicates and cell subsets were isolated. Two healthy male donors made up the cohort, one aged 18 to 30 years and the other aged 30 to 40 years. Bulk TCR alpha and beta repertoires were sequenced longitudinally to track T-cell clones before and after primary and booster YFV17D yellow fever vaccination.

What the authors observed across the whole study: Compared with the primary T-cell response, the secondary T-cell response was faster but weaker, reaching its peak on day 5 rather than on day 15. Because only a couple of donors were included in the study, the extent to which the findings can be generalized is limited. Computational filtering was required because FACS-sorted repertoires could contain abundant contaminating clonotypes from the bulk population. A small share of clonotypes occurred in both CD4 and CD8 compartments, likely arising from convergent recombination. After the booster, most of the clones that had expanded following primary vaccination were detected again (96% of CD4 and around 87% of CD8), which suggests that memory was broadly maintained.

The CDR1 and CDR2 encoded by the germline V gene are ENHRY and SYGVKD. Inclusive of the bounding cysteine and phenylalanine, the CDR3 is 17 residues long. The DNA shown is the 51-base CDR3, in frame from base 1. Relative to germline, V is missing 3 bases and J is missing 2 bases, with 8 bases of the junction outside any gene match. This clonotype occurred many times. It has no known antigen specificity. Base qualities were left out, and no much larger clone turns up one base away. TCR cDNA was synthesized by 5'RACE template switching, through which a universal primer site and unique molecular identifiers were introduced. Priming of cDNA synthesis was performed from both the TCR alpha and TCR beta constant segments. Library amplification used two PCR steps, and the second PCR step added sample barcodes and sequencing adapters. Sequencing of libraries was performed on Illumina HiSeq 2500 (2x100 bp) or NovaSeq (2x150 bp). On the study's bioinformatics: Reads were demultiplexed and collapsed into UMI consensus sequences with MIGEC, and V(D)J alignment was performed with MiXCR. Using edgeR on replicate PBMC samples, clonotypes were called vaccine-responding if FDR was below 0.01 and the log2 fold change was above 5 up to day 15. Each bulk clonotype received a CD4 or CD8 identity based on whether the sequenced CD4 or CD8 repertoire contained that clonotype at higher abundance. TCRdb cleaned the public reads at Q25 with fastp, built clones with MiXCR and kept in-frame beta chains. Rows matching on CDR3 protein sequence are summarized as one entry with the most common DNA and genes. TCRdb, not the authors, supplied the V and J calls. Within this sample are over 100,000 distinct CDR3 sequences, with around 8% of them counted one time only. Jointly, the top ten make up 25% of the sample.

The treatment or condition label corresponds to: live attenuated yellow fever vaccine strain. PBMCs were isolated from peripheral blood using a standard Ficoll-Paque protocol. Dynabeads CD4 and CD8 positive selection kits were used to isolate CD4 and CD8 T-cell fractions. TriZol was used to extract RNA from bulk PBMCs, CD4 and CD8 fractions, and dextramer-positive and dextramer-negative fractions. This receptor was taken from a man aged 25 to 40 who received the YFV17D yellow fever vaccine. The chain couples TRBV10-3 to TRBJ2-1, with 9 central nucleotides matching TRBD2. The sequenced sample was CD8+ T cells sorted from PBMCs, obtained 45 days after the yellow fever booster vaccination. The DNA is as follows: TGTGCCATCAGTGACCTTAGCGGGAGAGGGGCCTACAATGAGCAGTTCTTC. It specifies CAISDLSGRGAYNEQFF.